This T cell receptor beta chain comes out of a study of blood T cell repertoires in COVID-19. Overall study: COVID-19 samples collected from the United States, Italy and Spain covered acute and convalescent phases. From T cells, B-cell-depleted T cells, or PBMCs came the material, which was cDNA or gDNA.

This clone has only one observation. CDR3 size: 15 residues. The V gene's germline CDR1 is SGHRS and CDR2 YFSETQ. Trimming took off 2 bases at V and 1 base at J, with 12 bases between the two ends. The repertoire was sequenced with immunoSEQ multiplex PCR; TCRdb's copy has only in-frame clones and lacks some. The sample contains under 30,000 clones, roughly 83% of which appear only once. Sequencing was performed on peripheral blood. This clonotype originated in an elderly man with active COVID-19. V usage is TRBV5-1 and J usage is TRBJ1-1; perhaps TRBD1 as D (5 bases). The DNA of the CDR3 is TGCGCCAGCAGCTTCGGACAACTGACGAACACTGAAGCTTTCTTT. This translates into CASSFGQLTNTEAFF.